The next 32 T cell receptor beta chains were all read from a single sample in a study of T-cell reconstitution after alpha-beta-depleted transplantation in children. Unique molecular identifiers were used in preparing the TCRbeta library. TCRdb reprocessed the PCR reads via MiXCR and lists one record per CDR3 protein. The table lists about 440,000 distinct CDR3 sequences, 43% of them singletons. The sample was PBMCs, taken before TCRalphabeta/CD19-depleted stem cell transplant. The receptors derive from a girl aged 2 to 9 with aplastic anemia, due to receive a stem cell transplant.

The chain recombines TRBV5-6 with TRBJ2-7; D is possibly TRBD1 or TRBD2 (5 bases each). The V end lost 1 base, the J end lost 3 bases, and 11 bases lay between the germline ends. This CDR3 region has 14 residues. The V gene's germline CDR1 is SGHDT and CDR2 YYEEEE. CDR3 sequence (DNA): TGTGCCAGCAGCTTGAGGGACGGAGTCTACGAGCAGTACTTC. Translated: CASSLRDGVYEQYF.

The chain combines TRBV28 with TRBJ1-2, with 10 bases aligning to TRBD1. J lost 8 bases, V lost 8 bases, and 8 bases had no gene match. Germline V gene sequence: CDR1 MDHEN, CDR2 SYDVKM. CDR3 length equals 13 residues. The CDR3 here is CASLRQGAGGYTF. DNA for the CDR3: TGTGCCAGCCTTCGACAGGGGGCCGGCGGCTACACCTTC.

V usage is TRBV20-1 and J usage is TRBJ2-1; D is unresolved. The CDR3 consists of 11 residues. Germline V gives CDR1 DFQATT, CDR2 SNEGSKA (reference sequence). The V gene lost 7 bases and the J gene lost 7 bases, with 11 bases spanning the gap. The CDR3 DNA reads as TGCAGTGAACGGGTTCGGAATGAGCAGTTCTTC. Protein product: CSERVRNEQFF.

This clonotype came up many times. This sequence joins TRBV20-1 and TRBJ2-1; D might be TRBD2 (5 bases). The V end lost 6 bases, the J end lost 3 bases, and 21 bases lay between the germline ends. The germline V gene has CDR1 DFQATT and CDR2 SNEGSKA (reference sequence). This CDR3 region has 16 residues. The CDR3 here is CSAESRLRTVYNEQFF. The DNA for the CDR3 is TGCAGTGCGGAGAGTCGCCTCAGGACTGTCTACAATGAGCAGTTCTTC.

The chain links TRBV20-1 to TRBJ2-3; 7 nucleotides align to TRBD2. This CDR3 is built from 16 residues. J gave up 0 bases and V 6 bases, and 12 bases lay outside the gene matches. From germline, CDR1 is DFQATT and CDR2 SNEGSKA (reference sequence). The CDR3 nucleotides are TGCAGTGCAATAGCGGGTACTTCGAGTAGCACAGATACGCAGTATTTT. This encodes CSAIAGTSSSTDTQYF.

The chain couples TRBV6-5 to TRBJ1-1; TRBD1 matches at 10 bases. Germline V gene sequence: CDR1 MNHEY, CDR2 SVGAGI. The CDR3 is 15 amino acids. The V segment lost 5 bases and the J segment 7 bases; nucleotides outside the gene matches: 10. The CDR3 nucleotides read TGTGCCAGCAGTACCCGGACAGGGGGGCCATTTGAAGCTTTCTTT. Amino acids: CASSTRTGGPFEAFF.

This clonotype was recorded a few times. The chain links TRBV29-1 to TRBJ1-4; D gene unclear. Germline CDR1 is SQVTM and CDR2 is ANQGSEA. CDR3 length: 10 residues. The V end was cut by 8 bases, the J end by 12 bases, with 13 bases between. The CDR3 protein is CSLRGVELFF. For the CDR3, the DNA is TGCAGCCTGCGGGGAGTAGAACTGTTTTTT.

This clonotype has a handful of counts. This chain uses TRBV7-9 with TRBJ2-7; 10 bases are shared with TRBD2. Per germline, CDR1 SEHNR and CDR2 FQNEAQ (reference sequence). With V trimmed by 3 bases and J by 0 bases, 5 bases remained unmatched. The CDR3 spans 16 residues. The CDR3 here is CASSFGTSASSYEQYF. DNA for the CDR3: TGTGCCAGCAGCTTTGGGACTAGCGCGAGCTCCTACGAGCAGTACTTC.

A single count supports this clonotype. V usage is TRBV3-1 and J usage is TRBJ2-1, with TRBD2 matching 11 bases. The CDR3 runs 16 residues. J lost 3 bases, V lost 3 bases, and 4 bases had no gene match. Germline CDR1 reads LGHDT; CDR2 reads YNNKEL (reference sequence). CDR3 DNA: TGTGCCAGCAGCCACACCGGGACTAGCGGCTACAATGAGCAGTTCTTC. Its protein product is CASSHTGTSGYNEQFF.

The rearrangement links TRBV30 to TRBJ2-5; D may match TRBD1 or TRBD2 (6 bases each). This CDR3 has 12 amino acids. Trimming removed 8 bases from V and 4 bases from J, with 14 bases in between. Germline CDR1 is GTSNPN and CDR2 is SVGIG (reference sequence). The CDR3 protein is CAGSGGGETQYF. As DNA, the CDR3 is TGTGCCGGTAGCGGAGGGGGAGAGACCCAGTACTTC. Full variable domain (outside the CDR3, taken from reference TRBV30 and TRBJ2-5): SQTIHQWPATLVQPVGSPLSLECTVEGTSNPNLYWYRQAAGRGLQLLFYSVGIGQISSEVPQNLSASRPQDRQFILSSKKLLLSDSGFYLCAGSGGGETQYFGPGTRLLVL.

The chain recombines TRBV3-1 with TRBJ1-1, with D possibly being TRBD1 (5 bases). This CDR3 comprises 16 residues. Trimming removed 4 bases at V and 4 bases at J, with 19 bases between. The germline gives CDR1 LGHDT, CDR2 YNNKEL (reference sequence). CDR3 DNA sequence: TGTGCCAGCAGCCCCTGGGCCAGGGAGGGTAGCACTGAAGCTTTCTTT. Translation: CASSPWAREGSTEAFF.

This clonotype was recorded at least ten times. The chain couples TRBV15 to TRBJ2-2, with no clear D. This CDR3 contains 12 residues. Germline CDR1 LNHNV, CDR2 YYDKDF (reference sequence). V was cut by 4 bases and J by 6 bases, with 6 bases left in between. The CDR3 coding sequence is TGTGCCACCAGCAAGGAAGCCGGGGAGCTGTTTTTT. Translation gives CATSKEAGELFF.

This clonotype has a count of ten or more. This chain joins TRBV27 and TRBJ2-1; TRBD2 matches at 8 bases. The ends lost 6 bases at V and 4 bases at J; junction bases unmatched: 2. Germline V gene sequence: CDR1 MNHEY, CDR2 SMNVEV (reference sequence). This CDR3 has 13 amino acids. CDR3 DNA: TGTGCCAGCAGGCGGGGGGTTTACAATGAGCAGTTCTTC. It yields the protein CASRRGVYNEQFF.

This clonotype was seen a single time. V gene TRBV15 combines with J gene TRBJ2-3; 15 bases are a match to TRBD2. The CDR3 extends over 16 amino acids. The J segment lost 4 bases and the V segment lost 1 base, leaving 0 bases of the junction unmatched. Per the germline V gene, CDR1 is LNHNV and CDR2 is YYDKDF (reference sequence). The CDR3 nucleotides read TGTGCCACCAGCAGAGGGACTAGCGGGGGGGCAGATACGCAGTATTTT. Its protein is CATSRGTSGGADTQYF.

The V and J genes are TRBV5-1 and TRBJ2-1, with 7 bases that match TRBD2. CDR3 length equals 16 residues. Trimming cost V 5 bases and J 0 bases; bases outside gene matches: 8. The germline CDR1 and CDR2 sequences are SGHRS and YFSETQ. CDR3 residues: CASRYNGGSSYNEQFF. DNA for the CDR3: TGCGCCAGCAGATATAACGGGGGGAGCTCCTACAATGAGCAGTTCTTC.

The chain is built from TRBV7-2 and TRBJ2-3; 9 nucleotides align to TRBD2. Germline assignment: CDR1 SGHTA and CDR2 FQGNSA. Trimming removed 6 bases from V and 0 bases from J; junction bases left unmatched: 4. CDR3 length: 15 amino acids. CDR3 in amino acids: CASRVAGVSTDTQYF. CDR3 coding DNA: TGTGCCAGCAGGGTAGCGGGGGTGAGCACAGATACGCAGTATTTT.

The gene calls are TRBV29-1 and TRBJ1-2; D call uncertain. The CDR3 is 10 amino acids. Per the germline V gene, CDR1 is SQVTM and CDR2 is ANQGSEA. V lost 6 bases, J lost 6 bases, and 8 bases lay in between. This chain's CDR3 is CSVEIDGYTF. For the CDR3, the DNA is TGCAGCGTCGAAATAGATGGCTACACCTTC. Complete variable domain (other parts from reference TRBV29-1 and TRBJ1-2): SAVISQKPSRDICQRGTSLTIQCQVDSQVTMMFWYRQQPGQSLTLIATANQGSEATYESGFVIDKFPISRPNLTFSTLTVSNMSPEDSSIYLCSVEIDGYTFGSGTRLTVV.

This clonotype was recorded only once. The chain is built from TRBV20-1 and TRBJ2-7; D is perhaps TRBD1 or TRBD2 (6 bases each). The CDR3 is made up of 12 amino acids. V was cut by 5 bases and J by 3 bases, with 11 bases left in between. Germline CDR1 and CDR2: DFQATT and SNEGSKA (reference sequence). The CDR3 DNA reads TGCAGTGCTCGACTAGGGGGCTACGAGCAGTACTTC. Translating gives CSARLGGYEQYF.

This clonotype was counted a few times. The chain carries TRBV12-3 or TRBV12-4 and TRBJ2-2; possible D gene TRBD2, 5 bases. Trimming took off 4 bases at V and 5 bases at J, with 14 bases between the two ends. The CDR3 runs to 15 residues. The CDR3 protein is CASSSSGESTGELFF. The CDR3 nucleotides read TGTGCCAGCAGTTCCAGCGGAGAGAGTACCGGGGAGCTGTTTTTT.

This clonotype was observed at least ten times. The V gene is TRBV6-2 or TRBV6-3, the J gene TRBJ2-5; the D gene could be TRBD1 or TRBD2 (5 bases each). V was cut by 6 bases and J by 4 bases, with 12 bases left in between. Germline CDR1 and CDR2: MNHEY and SVGEGT. The CDR3 has 13 residues. The DNA for the CDR3 is TGTGCCAGCAGAACCAATGGGGGAGAGACCCAGTACTTC. Translated: CASRTNGGETQYF.

This chain uses TRBV4-2 with TRBJ2-3; TRBD2 is a possible D gene (5 bases). With 0 bases removed from V and 1 base from J, the gap between germline ends came to 11 bases. Per the germline V gene, CDR1 is LGHNA and CDR2 is YNFKEQ. This CDR3 comprises 16 residues. The CDR3 DNA reads TGTGCCAGCAGCCAAGAGTGGAAAGCGGGCACAGATACGCAGTATTTT. Its protein is CASSQEWKAGTDTQYF.

The sample holds many counts of this clonotype. V and J are TRBV18 and TRBJ2-2; a possible D gene is TRBD1 (7 bases). Germline V gives CDR1 KGHSH, CDR2 LQKENI. The CDR3 length is 15 residues. V lost 10 bases, J lost 4 bases, and 19 bases lay in between. The CDR3 DNA is TGTGCCACCGCTATGGCGGGACAGTTCACCGGGGAGCTGTTTTTT. Translation gives CATAMAGQFTGELFF.

This chain joins TRBV9 and TRBJ2-3, with a possible D match to TRBD1 (6 bases). Trimming took off 0 bases at V and 3 bases at J, with 11 bases between the two ends. Germline lookup yields CDR1 SGDLS and CDR2 YYNGEE. This CDR3 is 15 amino acids long. The CDR3 DNA sequence: TGTGCCAGCAGCGTAGGCCTCAGGGGAACAGATACGCAGTATTTT. This translates into CASSVGLRGTDTQYF.

The chain uses TRBV7-2 and TRBJ2-7, with 7 bases identical to TRBD2. CDR3 size: 14 residues. The V and J ends lost 0 bases and 6 bases, in that order; junction bases with no gene match: 5. Per germline, CDR1 SGHTA and CDR2 FQGNSA. Here the CDR3 reads CASSLAGGVGEQYF. The DNA for the CDR3 is TGTGCCAGCAGCTTAGCGGGAGGGGTCGGCGAGCAGTACTTC.

The sample holds many counts of this clonotype. The chain combines TRBV6-2 or TRBV6-3 with TRBJ1-2; D might be TRBD1 (6 bases). The CDR3 has 12 amino acids. Germline V gene lookup returns CDR1 MNHEY and CDR2 SVGEGT. V was pared by 4 bases and J by 7 bases, with 10 bases between. The CDR3 DNA reads TGTGCCAGCAGTTTCGGACAGACTGGCTACACCTTC. Protein sequence: CASSFGQTGYTF.

The genes are TRBV5-6 and TRBJ2-6; the D gene is possibly TRBD1 (5 bases). The CDR3 runs to 16 residues. Trimming removed 1 base from V and 12 bases from J, with 20 bases in between. Germline V gene data show CDR1 as SGHDT and CDR2 as YYEEEE. The DNA for the CDR3 is TGTGCCAGCAGCTTGTCTCAGGGTTCGTGGCCGGGCGTCCTGACTTTC. Translating it yields CASSLSQGSWPGVLTF. The variable domain in full, completed from reference TRBV5-6 and TRBJ2-6, reads DAGVTQSPTHLIKTRGQQVTLRCSPKSGHDTVSWYQQALGQGPQFIFQYYEEEERQRGNFPDRFSGHQFPNYSSELNVNALLLGDSALYLCASSLSQGSWPGVLTFGAGSRLTVL.

This clonotype was recorded at least ten times. This chain connects TRBV7-2 to TRBJ2-3, with TRBD2 matching 7 bases. Germline-derived CDR1 and CDR2 are SGHTA and FQGNSA. The length of the CDR3 is 13 residues. Trimming removed 0 bases from V and 14 bases from J; junction bases left unmatched: 8. The CDR3 loop reads CASSLAPSGNAYF. As DNA, the CDR3 is TGTGCCAGCAGCTTAGCGCCCAGCGGGAACGCGTATTTT. Filled out from reference TRBV7-2 and TRBJ2-3, the complete variable domain reads GAGVSQSPSNKVTEKGKDVELRCDPISGHTALYWYRQSLGQGLEFLIYFQGNSAPDKSGLPSDRFSAERTGGSVSTLTIQRTQQEDSAVYLCASSLAPSGNAYFGPGTRLTVL.

The chain has TRBV15 and TRBJ2-7; 7 nucleotides agree with TRBD1. The V gene end was trimmed by 4 bases and the J gene end by 2 bases; junction bases not matched to a gene: 5. Looked up from germline, CDR1 is LNHNV and CDR2 is YYDKDF (reference sequence). The CDR3 length is 14 residues. CDR3 nucleotides: TGTGCCACCAGCACAAGACAGGGACCCTACGAGCAGTACTTC. Translating gives CATSTRQGPYEQYF.

The V gene is TRBV12-3 or TRBV12-4, the J gene TRBJ2-7; D may be TRBD1 or TRBD2 (5 bases each). The V end was cut by 6 bases, the J end by 1 base, with 10 bases between. The CDR3 is 13 amino acids. The CDR3, as DNA: TGTGCCAGCAGGGGGGACGCGTCCTACGAGCAGTACTTC. Protein sequence: CASRGDASYEQYF.

The CDR3 DNA reads TGTGCCAGCAGCCACGGGACAGGGGGAACAGGCTATGGCTACACCTTC. Protein product: CASSHGTGGTGYGYTF. The chain recombines TRBV12-3 or TRBV12-4 with TRBJ1-2; 11 bases are a match to TRBD1. This CDR3 region has 16 residues. V lost 6 bases to trimming and J lost 4 bases; unmatched junction nucleotides: 10.

The chain is built from TRBV28 and TRBJ2-1; D not resolved. CDR1 is MDHEN and CDR2 is SYDVKM in the germline V gene. CDR3 length: 13 residues. Trimming took 3 bases from V and 0 from J, leaving 3 bases between them. The CDR3 protein is CASSFASYNEQFF. As DNA, the CDR3 is TGTGCCAGCAGTTTCGCCTCCTACAATGAGCAGTTCTTC.

In the case of this clonotype: One base away lies a much larger clone, so this may be a sequencing read error. This chain links TRBV12-3 or TRBV12-4 with TRBJ2-3; TRBD2 agrees at 10 bases. The CDR3 runs 15 residues. Trimming removed 6 bases from V and 3 bases from J; junction bases left unmatched: 6. CDR3 amino acids: CASRTSGYHTDTQYF. CDR3 DNA sequence: TGTGCCAGCAGGACTAGCGGGTATCATACAGATACGCAGTATTTT.